Included here is one TCR beta chain sequence, with context. The V gene end was trimmed by 0 bases and the J gene end by 5 bases; junction bases not matched to a gene: 5. From germline, CDR1 is MNHEY and CDR2 SVGAGI. The CDR3 runs to 16 residues. Methods used by the authors: Counts of nucleated cells, estimated from reference gene primer amplification, were obtained. The repertoire was sequenced with immunoSEQ multiplex PCR; TCRdb's copy has only in-frame clones and lacks some. The V and J calls and the clone size are those of that table, but D and trimming were determined from the DNA. The table shows over 250,000 clones, with around 89% occurring only once. The data were taken from a study of blood T cell repertoires in COVID-19. The overall study: The United States, Italy and Spain were the sources of the acute and convalescent COVID-19 samples. The analysed material was cDNA or gDNA that came from T cells, B-cell-depleted T cells, or PBMCs.

The sample taken for sequencing was peripheral blood. This chain links TRBV6-5 with TRBJ2-5; 11 positions agree with TRBD1. The clonotype originates from a woman in her sixties with acute or convalescent COVID-19. The CDR3 bases are TGTGCCAGCAGTTACTCGGGGACAGGGGGGTATGAGACCCAGTACTTC. Translation gives CASSYSGTGGYETQYF.